Below are 18 T cell receptor beta chains sequenced from a single sample in a study of T cell responses to AZD1222 COVID-19 vaccine. Method: immunoSEQ multiplex PCR; TCRdb's copy keeps in-frame clones and lacks some. This repertoire shows under 150,000 clones, more than 90% found once; its top ten account for about 3%. The specimen was peripheral blood, collected on day 0 of AZD1222 vaccination. Every receptor here comes from an adult in good health.

The genes are TRBV6-2 or TRBV6-3 and TRBJ1-3; D might be TRBD1 (6 bases). V lost 6 bases to trimming and J lost 2 bases, with 26 bases between them. In germline, CDR1 is MNHEY, CDR2 SVGEGT. There are 19 residues in the CDR3. CDR3 loop: CASSILRHSRTAPGNTIYF. The CDR3 nucleotides read TGTGCCAGCAGCATTCTCAGGCATAGCCGGACAGCCCCTGGAAACACCATATATTTT.

The chain joins TRBV19 to TRBJ2-3; 12 nucleotides match TRBD2. Germline V gives CDR1 LNHDA, CDR2 SQIVND (reference sequence). The V segment lost 5 bases and the J segment 5 bases; nucleotides outside the gene matches: 8. The CDR3 has 16 amino acids. The CDR3 is CASSSPPGLAGDTQYF. The CDR3, as DNA: TGTGCCAGTAGTTCCCCCCCGGGACTAGCGGGAGATACGCAGTATTTT.

This clone was detected only once. This sequence joins TRBV21-1 and TRBJ2-1; TRBD2 was called by the table and not checked on the DNA. TRBV21-1 is a listed pseudogene. The CDR3 has 15 residues. The CDR3 coding sequence is TGTGCCAGCAGCACTCCGGGACTAGAGGAGGGTGAGCAGTTCTTC. Translating gives CASSTPGLEEGEQFF.

The chain joins TRBV11-2 to TRBJ2-7; tentatively, D is TRBD2 (5 bases). Germline CDR1 SGHAT, CDR2 FQNNGV. This CDR3 region has 14 residues. Trimming took off 4 bases at V and 1 base at J, with 11 bases between the two ends. For the CDR3, the DNA is TGTGCCAGCAGCTCGGGGTTGACTTCCTACGAGCAGTACTTC. It specifies CASSSGLTSYEQYF. The full variable domain, completed using reference TRBV11-2 and TRBJ2-7, is EAGVAQSPRYKIIEKRQSVAFWCNPISGHATLYWYQQILGQGPKLLIQFQNNGVVDDSQLPKDRFSAERLKGVDSTLKIQPAKLEDSAVYLCASSSGLTSYEQYFGPGTRLTVT.

The chain combines TRBV19 with TRBJ1-2; 7 bases fit TRBD1. Trimming at V came to 8 bases and at J to 4 bases, leaving 7 bases not matched to a gene. Germline V gene lookup returns CDR1 LNHDA and CDR2 SQIVND (reference sequence). The CDR3 totals 13 residues. CDR3 sequence: CASVDRDPYGYTF. DNA for the CDR3: TGTGCCAGTGTTGACAGGGATCCCTATGGCTACACCTTC.

V usage is TRBV7-2 and J usage is TRBJ2-3, with D hard to call. The V end lost 5 bases, the J end lost 3 bases, and 15 bases lay between the germline ends. CDR1 SGHTA and CDR2 FQGNSA come from the germline V gene. The CDR3 runs 15 residues. CDR3: CASSPDISLTDTQYF. The CDR3 DNA follows: TGTGCCAGCAGCCCAGATATTTCCTTAACAGATACGCAGTATTTT.

The genes are TRBV19 and TRBJ1-4, with D unresolved. The V gene's germline CDR1 is LNHDA and CDR2 SQIVND (reference sequence). This CDR3 comprises 15 residues. V lost 5 bases, J lost 3 bases, and 13 bases lay in between. DNA for the CDR3: TGTGCCAGTAGTCCTCGGCCCGGCGCTAATGAAAAACTGTTTTTT. It encodes CASSPRPGANEKLFF. The variable domain in full, completed from reference TRBV19 and TRBJ1-4, reads DGGITQSPKYLFRKEGQNVTLSCEQNLNHDAMYWYRQDPGQGLRLIYYSQIVNDFQKGDIAEGYSVSREKKESFPLTVTSAQKNPTAFYLCASSPRPGANEKLFFGSGTQLSVL.

This chain uses TRBV5-8 with TRBJ1-5, with a possible D match to TRBD1 (5 bases). The CDR3 sequence is 14 residues long. Trimming removed 2 bases at V and 5 bases at J, with 11 bases between. Germline CDR1 and CDR2: SGHTS and YDEGEE. This chain's CDR3 is CASSFDRPDQPQHF. CDR3 bases: TGTGCCAGCAGCTTCGACAGACCCGATCAGCCCCAGCATTTT. The full variable domain, in which reference TRBV5-8 and TRBJ1-5 provide the parts outside the CDR3, is EAGVTQSPTHLIKTRGQQATLRCSPISGHTSVYWYQQALGLGLQFLLWYDEGEERNRGNFPPRFSGRQFPNYSSELNVNALELEDSALYLCASSFDRPDQPQHFGDGTRLSIL.

This chain joins TRBV9 and TRBJ1-2; D not certain. V lost 3 bases and J lost 4, with 10 bases in between. The CDR3 extends over 13 amino acids. Germline-derived CDR1 and CDR2 are SGDLS and YYNGEE. CDR3 sequence reads: CASSGKDGYGYTF. The CDR3 nucleotides read TGTGCCAGCAGCGGGAAGGACGGCTATGGCTACACCTTC.

The chain uses TRBV9 and TRBJ2-2; D not certain. Germline-derived CDR1 and CDR2 are SGDLS and YYNGEE. The CDR3 loop spans 14 amino acids. V was trimmed by 0 bases and J by 7 bases, leaving 10 bases between them. The CDR3 is CASSVVLADGELFF. In DNA form, the CDR3 reads TGTGCCAGCAGCGTAGTTTTAGCCGACGGGGAGCTGTTTTTT.

This chain uses TRBV10-2 with TRBJ2-7; TRBD2 matches 12 bases. CDR1 WSHSY and CDR2 SAAADI come from the germline V gene. This CDR3 has 15 residues. J gave up 6 bases and V 0 bases, and 3 bases lay outside the gene matches. The CDR3 loop is CASSESGLAGREQYF. As DNA, the CDR3 is TGCGCCAGCAGTGAGTCGGGACTAGCGGGTCGCGAGCAGTACTTC.

This sequence joins TRBV6-5 and TRBJ1-2; D perhaps matches TRBD1 (6 bases). CDR1 is MNHEY and CDR2 is SVGAGI in the germline V gene. The CDR3 length is 15 residues. Deletions cut 2 bases from V and 8 bases from J, with 18 bases between. The CDR3 DNA follows: TGTGCCAGCAGTTACAGAGGCTGGGGGCAAACGGGCTACACCTTC. Protein sequence: CASSYRGWGQTGYTF.

The J gene is TRBJ2-1, the V gene TRBV9; 11 bases fit TRBD2. The germline V gene encodes CDR1 SGDLS and CDR2 YYNGEE. Unmatched junction bases numbered 8, after V lost 2 bases and J lost 10 bases. The CDR3 spans 15 residues. The CDR3: CASSVSGRDRGEQFF. For the CDR3, the DNA is TGTGCCAGCAGCGTTAGCGGGAGGGATAGAGGCGAGCAGTTCTTC.

The CDR3 sequence: CASSLDRGRMAEAFF. The CDR3 DNA is TGCGCCAGCAGCCTGGACAGGGGCCGGATGGCTGAAGCTTTCTTT. The V call is TRBV5-1, the J call TRBJ1-1; 9 nucleotides match TRBD1. The germline V gene encodes CDR1 SGHRS and CDR2 YFSETQ. CDR3 length: 15 amino acids. V lost 4 bases to trimming and J lost 6 bases; unmatched junction nucleotides: 10.

The chain has TRBV19 and TRBJ2-2, with 8 bases fitting TRBD1. The CDR3 runs to 15 residues. Germline V gives CDR1 LNHDA, CDR2 SQIVND (reference sequence). With V trimmed by 7 bases and J by 4 bases, 8 bases remained unmatched. The chain's CDR3 is CASTTQGAGTGELFF. The CDR3 DNA reads TGTGCCAGTACAACGCAGGGGGCGGGCACCGGGGAGCTGTTTTTT.

This sequence joins TRBV4-1 and TRBJ2-1, with TRBD2 identical over 7 bases. Germline-derived CDR1 and CDR2 are MGHRA and YSYEKL. The CDR3 spans 16 residues. Germline trimming cut 3 bases from V and 6 bases from J; bases unmatched to any gene: 11. Written as DNA, the CDR3 is TGCGCCAGCAGCCAGAGGGGACGGGAGGAATCCAATGAGCAGTTCTTC. Translation: CASSQRGREESNEQFF.

The chain is built from TRBV19 and TRBJ1-4, with D unclear. The CDR3 is 10 amino acids. Trimming cost V 6 bases and J 8 bases, with 4 bases left between them. Per germline, CDR1 LNHDA and CDR2 SQIVND (reference sequence). The CDR3 DNA follows: TGTGCCAGTAGGAGAGAAAAACTGTTTTTT. Translating it yields CASRREKLFF. Using reference TRBV19 and TRBJ1-4 for the parts outside the CDR3, the full variable domain is DGGITQSPKYLFRKEGQNVTLSCEQNLNHDAMYWYRQDPGQGLRLIYYSQIVNDFQKGDIAEGYSVSREKKESFPLTVTSAQKNPTAFYLCASRREKLFFGSGTQLSVL.

The CDR3 DNA sequence: TGTGCCAGCAGCATCAGGGCTGGGGATACGCAGTATTTT. Translation gives CASSIRAGDTQYF. The V call is TRBV5-4, the J call TRBJ2-3; tentatively, D is TRBD1 (5 bases). Trimming removed 4 bases at V and 6 bases at J, with 12 bases between. There are 13 residues in the CDR3. Germline CDR1 SGHNT, CDR2 YYREEE (reference sequence). The variable domain in full, with the rest retrieved from reference TRBV5-4 and TRBJ2-3, is ETGVTQSPTHLIKTRGQQVTLRCSSQSGHNTVSWYQQALGQGPQFIFQYYREEENGRGNFPPRFSGLQFPNYSSELNVNALELDDSALYLCASSIRAGDTQYFGPGTRLTVL.